A single sample is the source of the 24 T cell receptor beta chains below, sequenced in a study of chemoradiotherapy in HPV16-positive cancers. Method: immunoSEQ multiplex PCR; TCRdb's copy keeps in-frame clones and lacks some. The repertoire holds about 16,000 clones, with roughly 73% as singletons. The specimen was obtained from a patient who underwent chemoradiotherapy. The receptors here all came from a human donor with HPV-associated anogenital cancer.

The chain combines TRBV28 with TRBJ2-7; D is possibly TRBD1 (5 bases). The CDR3 consists of 13 residues. V lost 11 bases, J lost 3 bases, and 17 bases lay in between. CDR1 and CDR2 from the germline V gene are MDHEN and SYDVKM. The CDR3 spells CASNPDTFYEQYF. CDR3 nucleotide sequence: TGTGCCTCAAACCCGGACACCTTCTACGAGCAGTACTTC.

The genes are TRBV28 and TRBJ1-6; D is uncertain. The CDR3 is 17 amino acids. Germline V gives CDR1 MDHEN, CDR2 SYDVKM. The V and J ends lost 3 bases and 7 bases respectively, with 19 bases between them. The CDR3 nucleotides are TGTGCCAGCAGTTTGGAAAACCAGGCCGGGGTAAATTCACCCCTCCACTTT. It specifies CASSLENQAGVNSPLHF. Based on the CDR3 plus reference TRBV28 and TRBJ1-6, the full variable domain is DVKVTQSSRYLVKRTGEKVFLECVQDMDHENMFWYRQDPGLGLRLIYFSYDVKMKEKGDIPEGYSVSREKKERFSLILESASTNQTSMYLCASSLENQAGVNSPLHFGNGTRLTVT.

The J gene is TRBJ1-4, the V gene TRBV29-1; D is unclear. With 2 bases removed from V and 4 bases from J, the gap between germline ends came to 8 bases. From germline, CDR1 is SQVTM and CDR2 ANQGSEA. CDR3 size: 13 residues. The CDR3 spells CSVEPSNNEKLFF. CDR3 coding DNA: TGCAGCGTTGAACCCAGTAATAATGAAAAACTGTTTTTT.

The V and J genes are TRBV27 and TRBJ1-2; D not resolved. Trimming took off 6 bases at V and 2 bases at J, with 10 bases between the two ends. CDR1 is MNHEY and CDR2 is SMNVEV in the germline V gene (reference sequence). The CDR3 is 13 amino acids. The CDR3 loop is CASRQGRNYGYTF. The CDR3 bases are TGTGCCAGCAGACAAGGACGGAACTATGGCTACACCTTC.

This chain connects TRBV2 to TRBJ1-6; 10 nucleotides align to TRBD1. CDR3 length: 21 amino acids. The germline V gene has CDR1 SNHLY and CDR2 FYNNEI. Trimming cost V 4 bases and J 10 bases; bases outside gene matches: 25. This CDR3 reads CASSVNRDRGFIPGVSSPLHF. DNA of the CDR3: TGTGCCAGCAGTGTCAACCGGGACAGGGGTTTTATCCCTGGAGTTTCGTCACCCCTCCACTTT.

This clone was recorded a few times. This rearrangement joins TRBV4-1 to TRBJ2-2; 8 bases fit TRBD2. This CDR3 is 15 amino acids long. After removal of 4 bases from V and 4 bases from J, the junction contained 5 bases not matched to a gene. Per germline, CDR1 MGHRA and CDR2 YSYEKL. The CDR3 DNA follows: TGCGCCAGCAGCCGGAAGCGGGGGAGCACCGGGGAGCTGTTTTTT. It codes for CASSRKRGSTGELFF.

V usage is TRBV19 and J usage is TRBJ2-1, with D possibly matching TRBD2 (5 bases). Germline V gene sequence: CDR1 LNHDA, CDR2 SQIVND (reference sequence). The CDR3 spans 16 residues. The V end lost 0 bases, the J end lost 4 bases, and 13 bases lay between the germline ends. CDR3 amino acids: CASSIDGLKSYNEQFF. In nucleotides, the CDR3 is TGTGCCAGTAGTATAGACGGACTGAAGAGTTACAATGAGCAGTTCTTC.

The chain carries TRBV28 and TRBJ1-2; D gene unclear. The ends were cut back, 6 bases at V and 2 bases at J, with 4 bases in the middle. The CDR3 consists of 11 residues. Looked up from germline, CDR1 is MDHEN and CDR2 is SYDVKM. The CDR3 here is CASSLNYGYTF. The DNA for the CDR3 is TGTGCCAGCAGCTTAAACTATGGCTACACCTTC.

V and J are TRBV6-6 and TRBJ1-2, with TRBD1 matching 7 bases. The CDR3 spans 15 residues. Germline-derived CDR1 and CDR2 are MNHNY and SVGAGI (reference sequence). J was trimmed by 6 bases and V by 2 bases; bases with no gene match: 9. In DNA form, the CDR3 reads TGTGCCAGCAGTTACCATCCCGGGACAGAGGATGGCTACACCTTC. This translates into CASSYHPGTEDGYTF.

The chain uses TRBV25-1 and TRBJ1-6; perhaps TRBD1 as D (6 bases). This CDR3 is 12 amino acids long. Germline values: CDR1 MGHDK, CDR2 SYGVNS. V lost 3 bases and J 10 bases, leaving 7 bases between the germline ends. The CDR3 DNA follows: TGTGCCAGCAGTGACAGGGGCTCACCCCTCCACTTT. This codes for CASSDRGSPLHF.

V is TRBV6-6 and J is TRBJ1-2; D possibly corresponds to TRBD1 (5 bases). CDR1 is MNHNY and CDR2 is SVGAGI in the germline V gene (reference sequence). Between the trimmed V and J ends, which lost 2 bases and 4 bases, there was a span of 8 bases. There are 13 residues in the CDR3. As DNA, the CDR3 is TGTGCCAGCAGTTACCAGGGAGGCTATGGCTACACCTTC. As protein: CASSYQGGYGYTF.

The chain recombines TRBV27 with TRBJ2-7, with TRBD1 matching over 9 bases. After removal of 2 bases from V and 1 base from J, the junction contained 3 bases not matched to a gene. The CDR3 spans 15 residues. Germline assignment: CDR1 MNHEY and CDR2 SMNVEV (reference sequence). The CDR3 DNA follows: TGTGCCAGCAGTTTAGAGGGGACAGGGTCCTACGAGCAGTACTTC. Protein sequence: CASSLEGTGSYEQYF.

V gene TRBV7-9 combines with J gene TRBJ2-1, with D possibly being TRBD1 (5 bases). V shed 4 bases and J shed 0 bases, with 16 bases lying between them. From germline, CDR1 is SEHNR and CDR2 FQNEAQ (reference sequence). The CDR3 consists of 17 residues. The CDR3 bases are TGTGCCAGCAGCTCCGACCCAACAGGAAGCTCCTACAATGAGCAGTTCTTC. Residues: CASSSDPTGSSYNEQFF. Variable domain in full (rest from reference TRBV7-9 and TRBJ2-1): DTGVSQNPRHKITKRGQNVTFRCDPISEHNRLYWYRQTLGQGPEFLTYFQNEAQLEKSRLLSDRFSAERPKGSFSTLEIQRTEQGDSAMYLCASSSDPTGSSYNEQFFGPGTRLTVL.

V and J are TRBV7-9 and TRBJ2-1; 15 bases match TRBD2. CDR3 size: 17 residues. The germline V gene has CDR1 SEHNR and CDR2 FQNEAQ (reference sequence). The V gene end was trimmed by 5 bases and the J gene end by 8 bases; junction bases not matched to a gene: 10. The DNA for the CDR3 is TGTGCCAGCAGCCCACGAGGACTAGCGGGGGGGCGTGATGAGCAGTTCTTC. Amino acid sequence: CASSPRGLAGGRDEQFF.

This sequence joins TRBV30 and TRBJ1-4; the D is unclear. The germline V gene encodes CDR1 GTSNPN and CDR2 SVGIG (reference sequence). The CDR3 contains 14 residues. V was shortened by 2 bases and J by 4 bases, with 11 bases between the two germline ends. CDR3: CAWSPSVGNEKLFF. The CDR3 DNA reads TGTGCCTGGAGTCCATCAGTCGGTAATGAAAAACTGTTTTTT.

This clone was counted between two and nine times. An end of the junction differs from the germline gene, which may be a read error. V is TRBV7-7 and J is TRBJ2-1; D gene uncertain. The CDR3 extends over 13 amino acids. Germline V gene sequence: CDR1 SSHAT, CDR2 FNYEAQ (reference sequence). The CDR3 DNA is TGTGCTAGCAGCTTAGATCACAGCAATGAGCAGTTCTTC. The encoded protein is CASSLDHSNEQFF. The full variable domain, rest sourced from reference TRBV7-7 and TRBJ2-1, is GAGVSQSPRYKVTKRGQDVTLRCDPISSHATLYWYQQALGQGPEFLTYFNYEAQPDKSGLPSDRFSAERPEGSISTLTIQRTEQRDSAMYRCASSLDHSNEQFFGPGTRLTVL.

In the case of this clone: Sequence at one end of the junction differs from germline and may be a read error. J is TRBJ1-5 and V is TRBV7-7; possibly TRBD1 for D (6 bases). Germline values: CDR1 SSHAT, CDR2 FNYEAQ (reference sequence). This CDR3 contains 13 residues. The CDR3 here is CASSQGLDQPQHF. In DNA, the CDR3 is TGTGCTAGCAGCCAGGGGCTGGATCAGCCCCAGCATTTT.

CDR3 residues: CSVVGLIPTGTQEAETQYF. As DNA, the CDR3 is TGCAGCGTTGTGGGCCTGATACCCACCGGGACCCAAGAGGCGGAGACCCAGTACTTC. The chain couples TRBV29-1 to TRBJ2-5; either TRBD1 or TRBD2 may supply D (5 bases each). Germline V gene data show CDR1 as SQVTM and CDR2 as ANQGSEA. This CDR3 contains 19 residues. The germline V and J ends were trimmed by 4 bases and 5 bases, with 32 bases remaining between them.

The J gene is TRBJ1-2, the V gene TRBV11-2; 9 positions agree with TRBD1. The length of the CDR3 is 15 residues. CDR1 and CDR2 (germline): SGHAT, FQNNGV. The V and J ends lost 5 bases and 5 bases, in that order; junction bases with no gene match: 9. This CDR3 is CASSRGQGNSYGYTF. Here the CDR3 DNA reads TGTGCCAGCAGCCGGGGACAGGGAAACTCTTATGGCTACACCTTC.

The V gene is TRBV15, the J gene TRBJ2-7, with D unresolved. Germline V gives CDR1 LNHNV, CDR2 YYDKDF (reference sequence). Deletions cut 0 bases from V and 6 bases from J, with 12 bases between. CDR3 length equals 14 residues. The CDR3 is CATSRDATSLEQYF. The CDR3 DNA sequence: TGTGCCACCAGCAGAGATGCGACGTCTCTCGAGCAGTACTTC.

The chain combines TRBV4-3 with TRBJ2-5; 8 positions match TRBD2. The trim removed 0 bases at V and 4 bases at J, leaving 16 bases unmatched. CDR3 length: 19 amino acids. The germline V gene encodes CDR1 LGHNA and CDR2 YSLEER. CDR3 protein: CASSQELGGVERGSETQYF. The CDR3 DNA is TGCGCCAGCAGCCAAGAGTTGGGAGGAGTGGAGCGGGGGTCAGAGACCCAGTACTTC.

The chain recombines TRBV18 with TRBJ1-2; 10 nucleotides agree with TRBD1. The CDR3 length is 17 residues. With V trimmed by 3 bases and J by 6 bases, 13 bases remained unmatched. CDR1 KGHSH and CDR2 LQKENI come from the germline V gene. CDR3 protein: CASSPTAPAGTGDGYTF. The CDR3 coding sequence is TGTGCCAGCTCACCCACAGCTCCTGCCGGGACAGGGGATGGCTACACCTTC.

This clone was seen a handful of times. V usage is TRBV19 and J usage is TRBJ2-3; TRBD2 is a possible D gene (6 bases). The germline V and J ends were trimmed by 4 bases and 3 bases, with 23 bases remaining between them. The CDR3 sequence is 18 residues long. Per the germline V gene, CDR1 is LNHDA and CDR2 is SQIVND (reference sequence). The CDR3 loop reads CASSRRPRGGIGTDTQYF. DNA for the CDR3: TGTGCCAGTAGTAGGCGCCCCCGGGGAGGTATCGGTACAGATACGCAGTATTTT.

Note on this clone: Distinct nucleotide sequences in the sample also encode this CDR3. The rearrangement joins TRBV6-5 to TRBJ1-1; D gene uncertain. The V end was cut by 3 bases, the J end by 5 bases, with 13 bases between. Germline V gene lookup returns CDR1 MNHEY and CDR2 SVGAGI. The CDR3 is made up of 14 amino acids. The CDR3 reads CASSYRGAHTEAFF. CDR3 coding DNA: TGTGCCAGCAGTTATCGGGGAGCGCATACTGAAGCTTTCTTT.